This TCR beta chain was obtained from a study of post-analysis software for immune sequencing data. TCR beta cDNA libraries had unique molecular identifiers. TCRdb re-analysed the PCR reads in MiXCR, keeping a single row per CDR3 protein. The top ten hold 4.9% of the sample, which has fewer than 900,000 distinct CDR3 sequences, about 45% seen once. Note on this clonotype: Its cognate antigen is unknown.

Overall study results and limits: Batch-mates among the samples co-clustered strongly by F measure. The study found TRBV5-6, TRBV5-1 and TRBV20-1 among roughly 5 TRBV segments more frequent in patients than controls.

This CDR3 is 13 amino acids long. Trimming cost V 5 bases and J 7 bases; bases outside gene matches: 6. Germline V gene lookup returns CDR1 SEHNR and CDR2 FQNEAQ (reference sequence). Sequencing was done on a sample of blood. The chain couples TRBV7-9 to TRBJ1-2; 8 positions agree with TRBD1. The clonotype was recovered from a girl aged 5-17 years with multiple sclerosis. CDR3 bases: TGTGCCAGCAGCGCCGACAGGGGTCTTGGCTACACCTTC. Encoded protein: CASSADRGLGYTF. The full variable domain, rest sourced from reference TRBV7-9 and TRBJ1-2, is DTGVSQNPRHKITKRGQNVTFRCDPISEHNRLYWYRQTLGQGPEFLTYFQNEAQLEKSRLLSDRFSAERPKGSFSTLEIQRTEQGDSAMYLCASSADRGLGYTFGSGTRLTVV.